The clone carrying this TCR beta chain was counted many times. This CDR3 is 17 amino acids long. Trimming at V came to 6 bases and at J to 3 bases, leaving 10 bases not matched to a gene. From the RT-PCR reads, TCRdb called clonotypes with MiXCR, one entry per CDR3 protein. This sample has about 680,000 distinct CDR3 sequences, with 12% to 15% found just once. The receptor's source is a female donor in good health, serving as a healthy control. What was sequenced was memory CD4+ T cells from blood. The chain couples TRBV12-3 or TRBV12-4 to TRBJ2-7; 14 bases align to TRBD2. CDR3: CASRRSTSGRAFYEQYF. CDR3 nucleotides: TGTGCCAGCAGACGATCGACTAGCGGGAGGGCCTTCTACGAGCAGTACTTC.